This TCR beta chain was captured in a study of response to subunit inactivated influenza vaccine. Study-wide findings and caveats: T cells newly recruited by each seasonal influenza vaccination are few, the authors suggested.

This CDR3 comprises 16 residues. CDR1 SGHTA and CDR2 FQGNSA come from the germline V gene. Unmatched junction bases numbered 11, after V lost 5 bases and J lost 10 bases. This clonotype was detected a few times. No antigen is known for it. TCRdb re-derived calls from the RT-PCR reads in MiXCR, one entry per CDR3 protein. The profile shows roughly 630,000 distinct CDR3 sequences, less than 15% of them singletons. The chain combines TRBV7-2 with TRBJ2-1; 13 bases fit TRBD2. The TCR sequence derives from a man aged 45-65 years who received an inactivated influenza vaccine. Sequencing was performed on PBMCs from blood, taken around 14 days before vaccination. The CDR3 loop reads CASSPRTSGSHVEQFF. In nucleotides, the CDR3 is TGTGCCAGCAGCCCTCGGACTAGCGGGAGTCATGTGGAGCAGTTCTTC.